These 2 T cell receptor beta chains were sequenced from one sample in a study of somatic mutations in cytotoxic T cells in rheumatoid arthritis. The method was immunoSEQ multiplex PCR; TCRdb's version includes in-frame clones alone and lacks a portion of them. The sample holds roughly 15,000 clones, 70% to 85% seen once. Sequenced: CD8+ T cells sorted from blood. The receptors stem from an adult with rheumatoid arthritis.

This clone was observed once. The gene calls are TRBV28 and TRBJ2-1, with D perhaps matching TRBD2 (6 bases). The germline V gene encodes CDR1 MDHEN and CDR2 SYDVKM. The V gene lost 3 bases and the J gene lost 0 bases, with 12 bases spanning the gap. The CDR3 length is 16 residues. The CDR3 here is CASSFASESSYNEQFF. In DNA form, the CDR3 reads TGTGCCAGCAGTTTTGCTAGCGAGAGCTCCTACAATGAGCAGTTCTTC.

CDR3 coding DNA: TGTGCCAGCAGCTTTGGGCCCTATCTCGACGAGCAGTACTTC. It is translated as CASSFGPYLDEQYF. The chain has TRBV5-4 and TRBJ2-7, with unresolved D. Trimming pared 2 bases from V and 5 bases from J, leaving 14 bases between. This CDR3 has 14 residues. CDR1 and CDR2 (germline): SGHNT, YYREEE (reference sequence).